This entry concerns a single TCR beta chain. What it binds is not known. All of the donors resided in Nashville, Tennessee, and each was a Caucasian adult. The data originate from a study of shared clonotypes between healthy human individuals. Germline CDR1 SGHNT, CDR2 YYREEE (reference sequence). Unmatched junction bases numbered 6, after V lost 4 bases and J lost 2 bases. The CDR3 runs 16 residues. Authors' methods: With immunoSEQ giving junction-only sequences and no quality scores, filtering differed. TCRdb's copy holds only in-frame clones and misses some; the assay was immunoSEQ multiplex PCR. That table furnishes V, J and clone size, whereas the DNA furnished D and trimming. Of 600,000 to 750,000 clones in the sample, about two thirds are singletons; the top ten hold approximately 1.8%. Study outcomes and limitations: Only a few donors were included, so the genetic and exposure-history diversity represented was limited. Of the naive CD4 clonotypes, about 5% were shared across a few donors.

The sequence derives from a woman aged 30 to 39 in good health. The chain has TRBV5-4 and TRBJ2-3, with 11 bases matching TRBD2. Sample: memory CD4+ T cells sorted from blood. Subset: CD45RA-negative fraction. DNA of the CDR3: TGTGCCAGCAGCCCGGGGGGACTAGCGGCCACAGATACGCAGTATTTT. Amino acids: CASSPGGLAATDTQYF.